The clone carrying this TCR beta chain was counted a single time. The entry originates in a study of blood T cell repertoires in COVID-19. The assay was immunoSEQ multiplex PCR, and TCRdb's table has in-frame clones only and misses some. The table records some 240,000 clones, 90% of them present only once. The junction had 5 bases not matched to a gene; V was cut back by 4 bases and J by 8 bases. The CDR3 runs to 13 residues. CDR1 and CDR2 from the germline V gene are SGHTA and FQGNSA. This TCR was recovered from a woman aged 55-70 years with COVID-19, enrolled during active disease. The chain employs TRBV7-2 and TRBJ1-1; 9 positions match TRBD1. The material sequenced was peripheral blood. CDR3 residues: CASSSQGAGEAFF. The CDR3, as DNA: TGTGCCAGCAGCTCACAGGGGGCCGGCGAAGCTTTCTTT.